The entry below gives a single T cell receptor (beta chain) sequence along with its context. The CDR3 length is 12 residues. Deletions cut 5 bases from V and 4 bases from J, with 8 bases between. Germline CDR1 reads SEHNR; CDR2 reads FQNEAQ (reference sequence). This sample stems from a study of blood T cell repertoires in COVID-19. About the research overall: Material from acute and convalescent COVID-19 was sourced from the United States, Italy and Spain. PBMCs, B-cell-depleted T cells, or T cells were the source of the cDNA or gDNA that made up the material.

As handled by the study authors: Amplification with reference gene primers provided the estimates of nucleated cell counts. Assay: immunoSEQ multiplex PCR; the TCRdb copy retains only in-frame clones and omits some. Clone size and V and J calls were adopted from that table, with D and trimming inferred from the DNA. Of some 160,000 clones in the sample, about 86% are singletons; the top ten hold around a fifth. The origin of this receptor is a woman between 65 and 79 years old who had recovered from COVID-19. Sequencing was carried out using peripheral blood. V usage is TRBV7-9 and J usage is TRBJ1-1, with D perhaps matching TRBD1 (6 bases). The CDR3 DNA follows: TGTGCCAGCAGCGGACAGAGCACTGAAGCTTTCTTT. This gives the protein CASSGQSTEAFF.